This T cell receptor (beta chain) was obtained from a study of T cell responses to AZD1222 COVID-19 vaccine. Study results and caveats: Repertoires were collected only later (after the peak T cell response had occurred). A mostly white British donor set with more females was recruited, and clonal diversity was possibly underestimated. It was only six AZD1222 recipients who were seropositive at baseline.

Generated by immunoSEQ multiplex PCR, the TCRdb table keeps only in-frame clones and is missing some. The data hold some 100,000 clones, with approximately 85% observed a single time. A note on this clone: Its antigen is as yet unknown.

Trimming removed 1 base at V and 8 bases at J, with 14 bases between. The CDR3 is 15 residues long. CDR1 LGHNA and CDR2 YNFKEQ come from the germline V gene. The J gene is TRBJ1-4, the V gene TRBV4-2; tentative D call: TRBD1 (5 bases). The specimen comprised peripheral blood, sampled on day 0 of MenACWY control vaccination. The sequence was obtained from an adult in good health. The CDR3 nucleotides read TGTGCCAGCAGCCAAGCCCGGGGCCTCGGCGAAAAACTGTTTTTT. Its translation is CASSQARGLGEKLFF.